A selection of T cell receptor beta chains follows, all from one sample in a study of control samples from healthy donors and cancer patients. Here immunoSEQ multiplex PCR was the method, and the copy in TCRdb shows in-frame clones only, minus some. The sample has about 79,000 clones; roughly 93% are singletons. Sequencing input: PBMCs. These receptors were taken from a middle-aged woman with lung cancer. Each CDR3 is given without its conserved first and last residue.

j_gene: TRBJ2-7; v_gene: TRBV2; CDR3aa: ASSERGRIYEQY
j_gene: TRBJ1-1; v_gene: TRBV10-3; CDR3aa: AISETAMNTEAF
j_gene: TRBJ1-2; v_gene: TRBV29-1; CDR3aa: SVLMWGGIDYGYT
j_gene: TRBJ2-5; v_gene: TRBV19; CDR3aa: ASSTGQGGQETQY
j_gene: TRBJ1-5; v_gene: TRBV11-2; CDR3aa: ASSPKGDNQPQH
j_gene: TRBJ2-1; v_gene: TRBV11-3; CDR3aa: ASSPWGGRGDNEQF
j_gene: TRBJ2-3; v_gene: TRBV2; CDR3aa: ASSDAHSGANTQY
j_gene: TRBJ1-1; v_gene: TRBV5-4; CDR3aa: ASSLVRGRTEAF
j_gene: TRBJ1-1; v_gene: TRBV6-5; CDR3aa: ASSPQGQFEAF
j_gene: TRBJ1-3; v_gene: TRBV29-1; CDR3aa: SVEDPREGNTIY
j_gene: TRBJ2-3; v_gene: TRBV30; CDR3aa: ARGTRGSTDTQY
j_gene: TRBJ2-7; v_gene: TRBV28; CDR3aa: ASSLPSSYEQY
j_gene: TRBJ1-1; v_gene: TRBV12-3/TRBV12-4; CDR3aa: ACRTDRNTEAF
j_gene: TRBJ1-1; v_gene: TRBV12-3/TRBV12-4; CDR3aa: ASSPPNTEAF
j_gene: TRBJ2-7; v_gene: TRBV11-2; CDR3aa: ASSAGTSGFYEQY
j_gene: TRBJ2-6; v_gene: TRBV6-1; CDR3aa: ASSEWQGGSPGANVLT
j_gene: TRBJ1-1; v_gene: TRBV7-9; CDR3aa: ASSVGWVAEAF
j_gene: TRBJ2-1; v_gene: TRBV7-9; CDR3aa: ASSPRRKNEQF
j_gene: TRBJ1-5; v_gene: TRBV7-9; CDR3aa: ASSSLVEPQH
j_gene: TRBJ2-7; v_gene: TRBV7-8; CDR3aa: ASSILRDGGEQY
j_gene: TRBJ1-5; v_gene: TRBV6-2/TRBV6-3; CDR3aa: ASSNGRENQPQH
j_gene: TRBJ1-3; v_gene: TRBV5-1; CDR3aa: ASSFGPYSGNTIY
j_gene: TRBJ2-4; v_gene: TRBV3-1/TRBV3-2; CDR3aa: ASSQVLTSGVGIQY
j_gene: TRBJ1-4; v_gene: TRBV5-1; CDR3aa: ASSLEATNEKLF
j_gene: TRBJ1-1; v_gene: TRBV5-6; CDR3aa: ASRFLRGSLQNTEAF
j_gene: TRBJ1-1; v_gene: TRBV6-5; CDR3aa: ASSKNQNTEAF
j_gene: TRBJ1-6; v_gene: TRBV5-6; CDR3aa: ASDDWNSYNSPLH
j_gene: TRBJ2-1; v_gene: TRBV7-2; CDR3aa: ASRVAAGNEQF
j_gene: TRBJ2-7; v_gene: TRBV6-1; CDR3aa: ASSEGGSYEQY
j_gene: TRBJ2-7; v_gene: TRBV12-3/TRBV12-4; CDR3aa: ASSHGQGGQY
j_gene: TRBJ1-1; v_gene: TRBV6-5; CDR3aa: ASSSGWGGTEAF
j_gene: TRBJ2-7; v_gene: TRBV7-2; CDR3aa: ASSSGQGITYEQY
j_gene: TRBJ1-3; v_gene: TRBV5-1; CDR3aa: ASSPSTVNTIY
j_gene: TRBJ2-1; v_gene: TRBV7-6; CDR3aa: ASGPGGGIGDEQF
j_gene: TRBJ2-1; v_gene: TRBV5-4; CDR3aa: ASSVQGSYNEQF
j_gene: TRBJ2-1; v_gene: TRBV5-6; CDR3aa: ASRSSGGARDEQF
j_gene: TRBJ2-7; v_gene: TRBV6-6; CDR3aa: ASSPAPSYEQY
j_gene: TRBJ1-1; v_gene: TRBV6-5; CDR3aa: ASSYSAGAGTEAF
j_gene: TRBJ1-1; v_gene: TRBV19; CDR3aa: ASSPRDGNTEAF
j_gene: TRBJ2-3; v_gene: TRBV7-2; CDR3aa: ASSRGGLGTDTQY
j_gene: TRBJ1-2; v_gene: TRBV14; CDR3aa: ASSSRSDYGYT
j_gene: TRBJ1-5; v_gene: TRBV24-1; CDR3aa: ATSDSGAGGNQPQH